A selection of T cell receptor beta chains follows, all from one sample in a study of cytomegalovirus exposure and HLA in healthy donors. Clones were read by immunoSEQ multiplex PCR, and TCRdb kept only the in-frame ones, dropping some. The table lists about 200,000 clones, 9.5% to 15% of them singletons. Sequencing was done on a sample of PBMCs. Receptors originate from a man aged 45-65 years in good health and CMV-seropositive. The CDR3 runs from the conserved cysteine through the conserved F or W. Fields, in order: D gene, J gene, V gene, clone size, CDR3 protein, CDR3 DNA. The D gene is left open where the match is weak. Clone size is shown for a subset of rows, as once, few, many or a class of expanded clone.

D: TRBD1
J: TRBJ2-5
V: TRBV9
size: -
CDR3: CASSVAPGQGIQETQYF
DNA: TGTGCCAGCAGCGTAGCCCCGGGACAGGGGATCCAAGAGACCCAGTACTTC

D: TRBD2
J: TRBJ2-5
V: TRBV6-5
size: few
CDR3: CASSFGLASETQYF
DNA: TGTGCCAGCAGTTTTGGACTAGCGTCGGAGACCCAGTACTTC

D: -
J: TRBJ2-3
V: TRBV4-3
size: few
CDR3: CASSQETGLSTDTQYF
DNA: TGCGCCAGCAGCCAAGAGACAGGCCTTAGCACAGATACGCAGTATTTT

D: -
J: TRBJ2-4
V: TRBV5-8
size: -
CDR3: CASSLGGTKNIQYF
DNA: TGTGCCAGCAGCTTGGGAGGGACCAAAAACATTCAGTACTTC

D: TRBD2
J: TRBJ2-2
V: TRBV7-9
size: -
CDR3: CASSYVLAGLFF
DNA: TGTGCCAGCAGCTACGTACTAGCGGGCCTCTTTTTT

D: -
J: TRBJ1-6
V: TRBV28
size: few
CDR3: CASSLSGKPNSPLHF
DNA: TGTGCCAGCAGTTTATCAGGGAAACCGAATTCACCCCTCCACTTT

D: -
J: TRBJ2-7
V: TRBV7-9
size: few
CDR3: CASSPRDREFHEQYF
DNA: TGTGCCAGCAGCCCGCGGGACCGAGAATTCCACGAGCAGTACTTC

D: TRBD1
J: TRBJ1-1
V: TRBV7-2
size: -
CDR3: CASSLESGGKGTEAFF
DNA: TGTGCCAGCAGCTTAGAGTCAGGGGGCAAGGGGACTGAAGCTTTCTTT

D: TRBD1
J: TRBJ1-2
V: TRBV6-5
size: few
CDR3: CASSYRPWTGGHGYTF
DNA: TGTGCCAGCAGTTACAGGCCGTGGACAGGGGGACATGGCTACACCTTC

D: TRBD2
J: TRBJ2-3
V: TRBV9
size: few
CDR3: CASSDRAGGPTDTQYF
DNA: TGTGCCAGCAGCGATAGAGCGGGGGGACCCACAGATACGCAGTATTTT

D: TRBD1
J: TRBJ1-1
V: TRBV7-2
size: few
CDR3: CASSRSPGQGEEAFF
DNA: TGTGCCAGCAGCCGCTCTCCGGGACAGGGGGAGGAAGCTTTCTTT

D: -
J: TRBJ2-6
V: TRBV11-3
size: -
CDR3: CASSVGGSGANVLTF
DNA: TGTGCCAGCAGCGTCGGAGGATCTGGGGCCAACGTCCTGACTTTC

D: -
J: TRBJ1-5
V: TRBV5-1
size: few
CDR3: CASSRGGQPQHF
DNA: TGCGCCAGCAGCCGCGGTGGCCAGCCCCAGCATTTT

D: -
J: TRBJ2-3
V: TRBV7-6
size: -
CDR3: CASSGETGLSSTDTQYF
DNA: TGTGCCAGCAGCGGGGAAACAGGTCTTTCGTCCACAGATACGCAGTATTTT

D: -
J: TRBJ2-5
V: TRBV28
size: few
CDR3: CASSQTDQETQYF
DNA: TGTGCCAGCAGTCAAACAGACCAAGAGACCCAGTACTTC

D: -
J: TRBJ2-1
V: TRBV5-6
size: -
CDR3: CASSFYTSSYNEQFF
DNA: TGTGCCAGCAGCTTTTACACCAGCTCCTACAATGAGCAGTTCTTC

D: TRBD2
J: TRBJ2-5
V: TRBV7-2
size: few
CDR3: CASSSQTSGEETQYF
DNA: TGTGCCAGCAGCTCCCAGACTAGCGGGGAAGAGACCCAGTACTTC

D: TRBD1
J: TRBJ2-3
V: TRBV5-6
size: few
CDR3: CASSPDIRQGSSDTQYF
DNA: TGTGCCAGCAGCCCGGACATCCGACAGGGGAGCTCAGATACGCAGTATTTT

D: TRBD2
J: TRBJ2-5
V: TRBV6-1
size: few
CDR3: CASSGSGGGRETQYF
DNA: TGTGCCAGCAGTGGTTCTGGCGGGGGGCGGGAGACCCAGTACTTC

D: TRBD1
J: TRBJ1-1
V: TRBV9
size: few
CDR3: CASSVAPTGGWGAEAFF
DNA: TGTGCCAGCAGCGTAGCTCCGACAGGGGGCTGGGGGGCTGAAGCTTTCTTT

D: -
J: TRBJ1-2
V: TRBV2
size: few
CDR3: CASRPTQRNGYTF
DNA: TGTGCCAGCAGACCGACACAAAGGAATGGCTACACCTTC

D: TRBD2
J: TRBJ2-1
V: TRBV7-9
size: few
CDR3: CAGLAGAYNEQFF
DNA: TGTGCCGGTCTAGCGGGGGCCTACAATGAGCAGTTCTTC

D: TRBD1
J: TRBJ1-2
V: TRBV27
size: -
CDR3: CASSTSGTGGHGYTF
DNA: TGTGCCAGCAGTACCTCCGGGACAGGGGGCCATGGCTACACCTTC

D: TRBD1
J: TRBJ1-2
V: TRBV4-1
size: few
CDR3: CASSQTRTGPYGYTF
DNA: TGCGCCAGCAGCCAAACGAGGACAGGTCCCTATGGCTACACCTTC

D: TRBD1
J: TRBJ2-5
V: TRBV5-1
size: -
CDR3: CASSLAGRGREETQYF
DNA: TGCGCCAGCAGCTTGGCCGGTAGGGGGCGCGAAGAGACCCAGTACTTC

D: TRBD2
J: TRBJ2-3
V: TRBV5-1
size: few
CDR3: CASSPWGGSTDTQYF
DNA: TGCGCCAGCAGCCCCTGGGGGGGTAGCACAGATACGCAGTATTTT

D: -
J: TRBJ1-4
V: TRBV15
size: few
CDR3: CATSRETDTKAEKLFF
DNA: TGTGCCACCAGCAGGGAAACGGACACCAAGGCGGAAAAACTGTTTTTT

D: -
J: TRBJ1-1
V: TRBV28
size: -
CDR3: CASIIKGTEAFF
DNA: TGTGCCAGCATAATCAAGGGGACTGAAGCTTTCTTT

D: -
J: TRBJ2-5
V: TRBV7-2
size: -
CDR3: CASSLAGQTQYF
DNA: TGTGCCAGCAGCTTAGCGGGGCAGACCCAGTACTTC

D: TRBD1
J: TRBJ2-5
V: TRBV28
size: few
CDR3: CASSPGTGGDQETQYF
DNA: TGTGCCAGCAGCCCCGGGACAGGGGGTGACCAAGAGACCCAGTACTTC

D: -
J: TRBJ1-4
V: TRBV28
size: -
CDR3: CASSYPGRGAAEKLFF
DNA: TGTGCCAGCAGTTATCCCGGTCGGGGGGCGGCGGAAAAACTGTTTTTT

D: -
J: TRBJ2-3
V: TRBV4-3
size: few
CDR3: CASSQEPRVTDTQYF
DNA: TGCGCCAGCAGCCAAGAACCGAGGGTAACAGATACGCAGTATTTT

D: TRBD1
J: TRBJ2-7
V: TRBV29-1
size: -
CDR3: CSVGGTAFSLEQYF
DNA: TGCAGCGTTGGAGGGACAGCTTTTTCTCTCGAGCAGTACTTC

D: -
J: TRBJ2-3
V: TRBV4-3
size: -
CDR3: CASSQDQQVVTAQYF
DNA: TGCGCCAGCAGCCAAGATCAACAGGTGGTGACGGCGCAGTATTTT

D: -
J: TRBJ1-2
V: TRBV11-2
size: -
CDR3: CASSLGGLGYYGYTF
DNA: TGTGCCAGCAGCTTAGGAGGGTTGGGGTACTATGGCTACACCTTC

D: -
J: TRBJ2-7
V: TRBV11-3
size: few
CDR3: CASSSKGVFVYEQYF
DNA: TGTGCCAGCAGCTCAAAGGGGGTATTCGTCTACGAGCAGTACTTC

D: TRBD2
J: TRBJ2-3
V: TRBV9
size: few
CDR3: CASSVGIAGGPSRTDTQYF
DNA: TGTGCCAGCAGCGTAGGGATAGCGGGGGGGCCGAGTCGGACAGATACGCAGTATTTT

D: TRBD1
J: TRBJ2-2
V: TRBV6-5
size: -
CDR3: CASSRTGNTGELFF
DNA: TGTGCCAGCAGTCGGACAGGGAACACCGGGGAGCTGTTTTTT

D: -
J: TRBJ1-3
V: TRBV11-3
size: few
CDR3: CASSAHVRSGNTIYF
DNA: TGTGCCAGCAGCGCGCATGTCCGTTCTGGAAACACCATATATTTT

D: TRBD2
J: TRBJ2-3
V: TRBV7-2
size: few
CDR3: CASSTIAGSTDTQYF
DNA: TGTGCCAGCAGCACCATAGCGGGGTCAACAGATACGCAGTATTTT

D: -
J: TRBJ1-2
V: TRBV9
size: few
CDR3: CASSGRKGHPNYGYTF
DNA: TGTGCCAGCAGCGGACGCAAGGGACATCCGAACTATGGCTACACCTTC

D: TRBD1
J: TRBJ1-2
V: TRBV6-5
size: -
CDR3: CASSYTQGYGYTF
DNA: TGTGCCAGCAGTTACACACAGGGGTATGGCTACACCTTC

D: TRBD1
J: TRBJ1-2
V: TRBV5-1
size: few
CDR3: CASSWGTGVSNYGYTF
DNA: TGCGCCAGCAGCTGGGGGACAGGGGTGTCTAACTATGGCTACACCTTC

D: -
J: TRBJ2-5
V: TRBV18
size: -
CDR3: CASSPSAAATTKDQYF
DNA: TGTGCCAGCTCACCCTCGGCGGCAGCCACTACCAAAGACCAGTACTTC

D: -
J: TRBJ1-4
V: TRBV11-2
size: few
CDR3: CASSLGGANEKLFF
DNA: TGTGCCAGCAGCTTAGGGGGGGCTAATGAAAAACTGTTTTTT

D: TRBD1
J: TRBJ1-1
V: TRBV10-1
size: -
CDR3: CASSKLRTGSAEAFF
DNA: TGCGCCAGCAGCAAACTTCGGACAGGGTCCGCTGAAGCTTTCTTT

D: -
J: TRBJ1-4
V: TRBV4-3
size: -
CDR3: CASSPQVGKEKLFF
DNA: TGCGCCAGCAGCCCCCAAGTCGGGAAAGAAAAACTGTTTTTT

D: TRBD2
J: TRBJ2-1
V: TRBV2
size: -
CDR3: CASSDPSGSNEQFF
DNA: TGTGCCAGCAGTGACCCTAGCGGGAGCAATGAGCAGTTCTTC

D: TRBD1
J: TRBJ1-1
V: TRBV11-2
size: few
CDR3: CASSSRGLAITEAFF
DNA: TGTGCCAGCAGCTCCAGGGGGCTCGCCATCACTGAAGCTTTCTTT